Below are 26 T cell receptor beta chains sequenced from a single sample in a study of technical replicates of blood from a handful of donors. The table came from immunoSEQ multiplex PCR; TCRdb's copy has only in-frame clones and leaves some out. The profile shows some 90,000 clones, 95% of them singletons. What was sequenced was T cells isolated from PBMCs. These receptors were obtained from a human donor in good health.

The CDR3 DNA sequence: TGCGCCAGCAGCCTCGACAGGGTCTCTGGGGCCAACGTCCTGACTTTC. The encoded protein is CASSLDRVSGANVLTF. The V gene is TRBV4-1, the J gene TRBJ2-6; TRBD1 matches 7 bases. CDR1 is MGHRA and CDR2 is YSYEKL in the germline V gene. With V trimmed by 4 bases and J by 0 bases, 3 bases remained unmatched. There are 16 residues in the CDR3.

This chain connects TRBV15 to TRBJ1-3; D ambiguous. V lost 0 bases and J 0 bases, leaving 15 bases between the germline ends. The CDR3 sequence is 18 residues long. The germline gives CDR1 LNHNV, CDR2 YYDKDF (reference sequence). The CDR3 reads CATSRDVGAGLSGNTIYF. The CDR3 coding sequence is TGTGCCACCAGCAGAGATGTGGGTGCTGGGCTCTCTGGAAACACCATATATTTT.

The table lists this clone with a count of one. V usage is TRBV11-2 and J usage is TRBJ2-3; 12 bases fit TRBD2. CDR1 and CDR2 from the germline V gene are SGHAT and FQNNGV. This CDR3 has 16 amino acids. Losses at the gene ends were 5 bases for V and 1 base for J; bases not matched to a gene: 4. The CDR3: CASSPLAGGGTDTQYF. In DNA form, the CDR3 reads TGTGCCAGCAGCCCTCTAGCGGGAGGGGGCACAGATACGCAGTATTTT.

V usage is TRBV7-2 and J usage is TRBJ1-2; D is unresolved. Trimming shortened V by 1 base and J by 3 bases, and 12 bases separated the two germline ends. CDR1 is SGHTA, CDR2 FQGNSA, per germline. The CDR3 is made up of 15 amino acids. In nucleotides, the CDR3 is TGTGCCAGCAGCTTAGAAGGGAGAGCAGACTATGGCTACACCTTC. It is translated as CASSLEGRADYGYTF.

The chain has TRBV6-5 and TRBJ2-3; TRBD2 is a possible D gene (6 bases). The CDR3 sequence is 13 residues long. V was trimmed by 6 bases and J by 0 bases, leaving 7 bases between them. The germline gives CDR1 MNHEY, CDR2 SVGAGI. The DNA of the CDR3 is TGTGCCAGCAGCGGGAGCAGCACAGATACGCAGTATTTT. This encodes CASSGSSTDTQYF.

This chain joins TRBV7-9 and TRBJ2-7; D is unresolved. CDR1 is SEHNR, CDR2 FQNEAQ, per germline (reference sequence). V gave up 1 base and J gave up 1 base, with 5 bases separating them. There are 13 residues in the CDR3. The chain's CDR3 is CASSLGASYEQYF. DNA of the CDR3: TGTGCCAGCAGCTTAGGAGCTTCCTACGAGCAGTACTTC. The full variable domain, with the rest looked up from reference TRBV7-9 and TRBJ2-7, is DTGVSQNPRHKITKRGQNVTFRCDPISEHNRLYWYRQTLGQGPEFLTYFQNEAQLEKSRLLSDRFSAERPKGSFSTLEIQRTEQGDSAMYLCASSLGASYEQYFGPGTRLTVT.

Worth noting for this clone: A junction end diverges from the germline sequence, so it may reflect a read error. The chain uses TRBV28 and TRBJ1-2; 8 bases line up with TRBD1. Germline CDR1 and CDR2: MDHEN and SYDVKM. The CDR3 length is 14 residues. CDR3 in DNA: TGTGCCAGCAGCGTACAGGGGGGAAACTATGACTACACCTTC. This encodes CASSVQGGNYDYTF.

This clone has only one observation. The rearrangement links TRBV20-1 to TRBJ2-1, with D unclear. The CDR3 runs 11 residues. Between the trimmed V and J ends, which lost 5 bases and 3 bases, there was a span of 5 bases. The germline gives CDR1 DFQATT, CDR2 SNEGSKA (reference sequence). CDR3 in amino acids: CSAVIYNEQFF. The CDR3, as DNA: TGCAGTGCTGTTATCTACAATGAGCAGTTCTTC.

The chain has TRBV6-1 and TRBJ2-2; 9 nucleotides match TRBD2. CDR1 and CDR2 (germline): MNHNS, SASEGT. This CDR3 has 15 residues. V shed 2 bases, J shed 6 bases, and the junction held 4 bases outside the gene matches. The CDR3 loop is CASSEIWTSAGELFF. The CDR3 coding sequence is TGTGCCAGCAGTGAAATCTGGACTAGCGCCGGGGAGCTGTTTTTT.

The rearrangement links TRBV27 to TRBJ2-3; perhaps TRBD1 as D (6 bases). This CDR3 is built from 15 residues. The V end lost 5 bases, the J end lost 0 bases, and 12 bases lay between the germline ends. The germline CDR1 and CDR2 sequences are MNHEY and SMNVEV (reference sequence). CDR3 protein: CASSMTGFSTDTQYF. DNA for the CDR3: TGTGCCAGCAGTATGACAGGTTTTAGCACAGATACGCAGTATTTT.

The V and J genes are TRBV7-2 and TRBJ1-1; no reliable D call. Per germline, CDR1 SGHTA and CDR2 FQGNSA. V gave up 2 bases and J gave up 0 bases, with 10 bases separating them. The CDR3 contains 15 residues. CDR3 region: CASSLTLTLNTEAFF. The DNA for the CDR3 is TGTGCCAGCAGCTTAACCCTCACTTTGAACACTGAAGCTTTCTTT.

CDR3 amino acids: CSVETYGIPNYGYTF. Written as DNA, the CDR3 is TGCAGCGTTGAGACATACGGTATACCTAACTATGGCTACACCTTC. The V and J genes are TRBV29-1 and TRBJ1-2, with D unresolved. V was trimmed by 3 bases and J by 0 bases, leaving 14 bases between them. CDR3 length equals 15 residues. Germline CDR1 and CDR2: SQVTM and ANQGSEA.

This chain uses TRBV18 with TRBJ2-7, with 10 bases that match TRBD2. Germline lookup yields CDR1 KGHSH and CDR2 LQKENI. The CDR3 totals 16 residues. The trim removed 3 bases at V and 3 bases at J, leaving 8 bases unmatched. The DNA for the CDR3 is TGTGCCAGCTCACCCGAGACTAGCGGGTGGATCTACGAGCAGTACTTC. It specifies CASSPETSGWIYEQYF.

V is TRBV6-1 and J is TRBJ2-1; 7 bases are shared with TRBD2. V dropped 4 bases and J dropped 3; count of bases not matched to a gene: 6. CDR1 is MNHNS and CDR2 is SASEGT in the germline V gene. The CDR3 has 15 residues. CDR3 residues: CASSGEASGYNEQFF. CDR3 DNA sequence: TGTGCCAGCAGTGGCGAGGCTAGCGGCTACAATGAGCAGTTCTTC.

The chain uses TRBV6-6 and TRBJ2-7; 9 positions agree with TRBD2. V was clipped by 5 bases and J by 4 bases; unmatched bases: 12. There are 16 residues in the CDR3. In germline, CDR1 is MNHNY, CDR2 SVGAGI (reference sequence). As DNA, the CDR3 is TGTGCCAGCAGTAAAATTTCTAGCGGGGCTTCGTACGAGCAGTACTTC. Translation gives CASSKISSGASYEQYF.

The chain combines TRBV19 with TRBJ1-4; TRBD1 might be the D (5 bases). The CDR3 length is 15 residues. CDR1 is LNHDA and CDR2 is SQIVND in the germline V gene (reference sequence). Trimming left V 7 bases short and J 8 bases short, with 20 bases between. Here the CDR3 DNA reads TGTGCCAGTACCAACTTAGCGGGGGTCAAAGAAAAACTGTTTTTT. Translation: CASTNLAGVKEKLFF.

This chain joins TRBV7-3 and TRBJ2-1; 8 nucleotides line up with TRBD2. V trimming: 2 bases; J trimming: 6 bases; junction bases outside the gene matches: 3. Germline V gene sequence: CDR1 SGHTA, CDR2 FQGTGA. The CDR3 sequence is 14 residues long. CDR3 sequence: CASSLAGGINEQFF. CDR3 bases: TGTGCCAGCAGCTTAGCGGGAGGTATCAATGAGCAGTTCTTC.

This rearrangement joins TRBV5-1 to TRBJ2-7; 8 nucleotides agree with TRBD2. V was clipped by 3 bases and J by 2 bases; unmatched bases: 7. Germline CDR1 reads SGHRS; CDR2 reads YFSETQ. The CDR3 is 15 amino acids. The CDR3 loop is CASSWERERAYEQYF. The CDR3 DNA reads TGCGCCAGCAGCTGGGAGCGGGAGAGGGCCTACGAGCAGTACTTC.

The CDR3 sequence is CASSASSETRNEQFF. Written as DNA, the CDR3 is TGTGCCAGCAGCGCCTCTAGCGAAACAAGGAATGAGCAGTTCTTC. The chain combines TRBV9 with TRBJ2-1; D possibly corresponds to TRBD2 (6 bases). This CDR3 region has 15 residues. CDR1 is SGDLS and CDR2 is YYNGEE in the germline V gene. V was shortened by 3 bases and J by 7 bases, with 17 bases between the two germline ends.

This clone came up a few times. The CDR3 region has the DNA TGTGCCTGGAGATTAGGGGGTGAAGCTTTCTTT. Amino acids: CAWRLGGEAFF. The V call is TRBV30, the J call TRBJ1-1; possible D gene TRBD1, 6 bases. Germline V gene lookup returns CDR1 GTSNPN and CDR2 SVGIG (reference sequence). V gave up 3 bases and J gave up 7 bases, with 9 bases separating them. The CDR3 has 11 residues. The variable domain in full, with the rest retrieved from reference TRBV30 and TRBJ1-1, is SQTIHQWPATLVQPVGSPLSLECTVEGTSNPNLYWYRQAAGRGLQLLFYSVGIGQISSEVPQNLSASRPQDRQFILSSKKLLLSDSGFYLCAWRLGGEAFFGQGTRLTVV.

This chain uses TRBV7-9 with TRBJ2-1; tentative D call: TRBD2 (5 bases). From germline, CDR1 is SEHNR and CDR2 FQNEAQ (reference sequence). The CDR3 consists of 12 residues. V lost 0 bases and J lost 15, with 12 bases in between. In nucleotides, the CDR3 is TGTGCCAGCAGCTTAGCCGTCGGGATCTGGTTCTTC. As protein: CASSLAVGIWFF.

The chain carries TRBV9 and TRBJ2-7; 10 bases match TRBD1. This CDR3 contains 16 residues. V was pared by 4 bases and J by 2 bases, with 9 bases of the junction left unmatched. Germline lookup yields CDR1 SGDLS and CDR2 YYNGEE. CDR3 bases: TGTGCCAGCAGCTACAACCGGGACAGGGGCCCCTACGAGCAGTACTTC. This codes for CASSYNRDRGPYEQYF.

The CDR3 DNA is TGTGCCAGCAGCTTCGGGACCTACGAGCAGTACTTC. As protein: CASSFGTYEQYF. The genes are TRBV7-8 and TRBJ2-7; possibly TRBD2 for D (5 bases). The CDR3 runs 12 residues. The germline CDR1 and CDR2 sequences are SGHVS and FQNEAQ. V was cut by 3 bases and J by 2 bases, with 5 bases left in between.

This clone was recorded only once. V is TRBV28 and J is TRBJ1-2; TRBD1 aligns across 7 bases. The CDR3 spans 11 residues. Germline V lookup: CDR1 MDHEN, CDR2 SYDVKM. V was pared by 11 bases and J by 4 bases, with 4 bases of the junction left unmatched. The CDR3, as DNA: TGTGCCGGATGGGACAGCTATGGCTACACCTTC. As protein: CAGWDSYGYTF.

The rearrangement links TRBV6-1 to TRBJ1-2, with TRBD1 matching 9 bases. The ends lost 8 bases at V and 3 bases at J; junction bases unmatched: 10. The germline CDR1 and CDR2 sequences are MNHNS and SASEGT. The length of the CDR3 is 15 residues. In nucleotides, the CDR3 is TGTGCCAGCGAAGCCGGGACAGGGAACGACTATGGCTACACCTTC. Its protein is CASEAGTGNDYGYTF.

The V and J genes are TRBV4-1 and TRBJ2-3, with unresolved D. The CDR3 extends over 15 amino acids. Trimming left V 4 bases short and J 1 base short, with 12 bases between. Germline lookup yields CDR1 MGHRA and CDR2 YSYEKL. In nucleotides, the CDR3 is TGCGCCAGCAGCCGTTTCGGGTGGGGCACAGATACGCAGTATTTT. This sequence encodes CASSRFGWGTDTQYF.